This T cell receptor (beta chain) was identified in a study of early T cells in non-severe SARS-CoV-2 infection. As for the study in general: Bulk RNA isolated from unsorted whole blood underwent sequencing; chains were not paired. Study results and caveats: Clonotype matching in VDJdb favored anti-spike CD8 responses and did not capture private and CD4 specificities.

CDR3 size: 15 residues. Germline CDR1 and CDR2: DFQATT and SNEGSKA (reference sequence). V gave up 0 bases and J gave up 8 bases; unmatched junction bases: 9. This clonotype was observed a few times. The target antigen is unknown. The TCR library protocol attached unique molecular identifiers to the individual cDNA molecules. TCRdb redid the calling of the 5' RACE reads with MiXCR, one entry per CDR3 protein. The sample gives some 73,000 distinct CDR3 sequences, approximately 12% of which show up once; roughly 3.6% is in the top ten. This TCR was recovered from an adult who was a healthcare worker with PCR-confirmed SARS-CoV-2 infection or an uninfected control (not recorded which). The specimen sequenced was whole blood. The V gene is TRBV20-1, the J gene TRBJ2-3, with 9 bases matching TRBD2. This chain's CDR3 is CSARDKASGEGTQYF. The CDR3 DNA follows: TGCAGTGCTAGAGATAAGGCTAGCGGGGAGGGTACGCAGTATTTT.